This T cell receptor (beta chain) was recorded in a study of T cell changes during pregnancy in multiple sclerosis (dated by TCRdb to between 2017 and 2020). With respect to the entire study: The study looked at changes in the T cell repertoire across pregnancy in women with multiple sclerosis.

Libraries were made using the immunoSEQ multiplex PCR assay. TCRdb took over this immuneACCESS table, retaining in-frame rearrangements with V and J assigned. Such tables are incomplete; in checked studies, under half of the missing clones stem from an unresolved V gene, and the remainder is unexplained. Here the sample has roughly 56,000 clones; under 95% occur a single time. Clones ranked in the top ten supply 0.4% to 0.55% of the sample. A remark on this clone: This clone's antigen is unknown. No quality values exist for individual bases; no much larger clone is one base distant.

This TCR came from a female donor in good health, enrolled as a control in a pregnancy study. Source: CD4+ T cells from peripheral blood mononuclear cells, taken after pregnancy.

The CDR3 corresponds to CASSQGLAGEFGSHEQFF. The DNA sequence is given as TGTGCCAGCAGCCAAGGGCTAGCGGGGGAGTTCGGGAGCCATGAGCAGTTCTTC. Recombination linked TRBV4-2 to TRBJ2-1; 10 nucleotides in the junction match TRBD2. Germline trimming amounts to 1 base on V and 8 bases on J, with 14 as the count of junction bases outside the gene matches. Including cysteine and phenylalanine, the CDR3 has 18 amino acids. The read is trimmed to its CDR3 DNA, 54 bases read in frame from base 1. CDR1 and CDR2 are drawn from the germline V gene: LGHNA, YNFKEQ.